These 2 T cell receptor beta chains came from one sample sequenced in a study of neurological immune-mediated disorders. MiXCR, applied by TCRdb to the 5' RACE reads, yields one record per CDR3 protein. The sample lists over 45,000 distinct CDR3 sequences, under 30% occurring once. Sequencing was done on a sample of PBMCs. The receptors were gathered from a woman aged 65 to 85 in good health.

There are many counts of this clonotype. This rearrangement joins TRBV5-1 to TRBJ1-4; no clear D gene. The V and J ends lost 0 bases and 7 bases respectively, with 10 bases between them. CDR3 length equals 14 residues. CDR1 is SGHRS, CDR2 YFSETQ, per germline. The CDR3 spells CASSLAGRAEKLFF. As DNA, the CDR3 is TGCGCCAGCAGCTTGGCGGGGAGGGCTGAAAAACTGTTTTTT.

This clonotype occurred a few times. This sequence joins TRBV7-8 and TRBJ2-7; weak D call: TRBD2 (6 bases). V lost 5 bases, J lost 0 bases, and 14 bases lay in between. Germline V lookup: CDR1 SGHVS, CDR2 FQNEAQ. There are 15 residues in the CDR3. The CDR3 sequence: CASSPMGGDSYEQYF. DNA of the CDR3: TGTGCCAGCAGCCCCATGGGAGGAGACTCCTACGAGCAGTACTTC.